The clone carrying this T cell receptor (beta chain) was counted between two and nine times. As yet, its antigen is unknown. TRB rearrangements spanning V, D and J were amplified using mixed TRB-A/B primers. TCRdb redid the calling of the multiplex PCR reads with MiXCR, one entry per CDR3 protein. The table shows about 5,100 distinct CDR3 sequences, with 26% occurring only once. These data come from a study of T cell repertoires in aging, cancer and after chemotherapy. The wider study: Clear clonal overlap appeared across healthy donor samples taken over several months to years.

Findings and caveats of the study: Untreated cancer patients had significantly lower blood TCR diversity than age-matched healthy donors. Rebound thymic output was suggested by rising median generation probability during chemotherapy in each cancer cohort.

The template was genomic DNA from peripheral blood, not RNA. The germline V gene encodes CDR1 DFQATT and CDR2 SNEGSKA (reference sequence). CDR3 length: 15 residues. The J segment lost 4 bases and the V segment lost 3 bases, leaving 4 bases of the junction unmatched. The chain recombines TRBV20-1 with TRBJ2-7; TRBD2 matches at 15 bases. The source material was blood. The sequence was collected from a human donor in good health. CDR3: CSARAGLAGGYEQYF. CDR3 coding DNA: TGCAGTGCTAGGGCCGGACTAGCGGGAGGGTACGAGCAGTACTTC.